The 6 T cell receptor beta chains below come from one sample, sequenced in a study of T cell changes during pregnancy in multiple sclerosis. The repertoire was sequenced with immunoSEQ multiplex PCR; TCRdb's copy has only in-frame clones and lacks some. The sample comprises tens of thousands of clones, 75% to 95% of which are singletons, and 0.7% rests with the top ten. This sample comprised CD4+ T cells from peripheral blood mononuclear cells, obtained before pregnancy. The receptors here all came from a female donor with multiple sclerosis, enrolled in a pregnancy study.

V usage is TRBV11-2 and J usage is TRBJ2-1; 7 nucleotides line up with TRBD2. The germline V gene has CDR1 SGHAT and CDR2 FQNNGV. The CDR3 has 16 residues. With 4 bases clipped from V and 7 bases from J, the junction kept 13 bases outside the gene matches. CDR3 protein: CASSSRREGRENEQFF. CDR3 DNA sequence: TGTGCCAGCAGCTCGAGGCGAGAGGGGAGGGAAAATGAGCAGTTCTTC.

The V and J genes are TRBV28 and TRBJ1-5; no definite D call. This CDR3 is 14 amino acids long. Germline values: CDR1 MDHEN, CDR2 SYDVKM. The ends were cut back, 5 bases at V and 4 bases at J, with 12 bases in the middle. The CDR3 protein is CASSPVNRNQPQHF. CDR3 bases: TGTGCCAGCAGTCCTGTGAACAGAAATCAGCCCCAGCATTTT.

About this clone: One end of the junction fails to match germline, which may point to a read error. This sequence joins TRBV7-2 and TRBJ2-1; D gene uncertain. The CDR3 length is 13 residues. CDR1 is SGHTA, CDR2 FQGNSA, per germline. CDR3 DNA sequence: TGTGCCAGCAGCGTAGCAGGCTCGGGTGAGCAGTTCTTC. It encodes CASSVAGSGEQFF. The full variable domain, its missing parts supplied by reference TRBV7-2 and TRBJ2-1, is GAGVSQSPSNKVTEKGKDVELRCDPISGHTALYWYRQSLGQGLEFLIYFQGNSAPDKSGLPSDRFSAERTGGSVSTLTIQRTQQEDSAVYLCASSVAGSGEQFFGPGTRLTVL.

The J gene is TRBJ2-3, the V gene TRBV5-4, with D maybe TRBD1 (6 bases). Germline V gives CDR1 SGHNT, CDR2 YYREEE (reference sequence). V was clipped by 4 bases and J by 0 bases, with 12 bases between them. The CDR3 contains 15 residues. This CDR3 reads CASSTGTHSTDTQYF. DNA of the CDR3: TGTGCCAGCAGCACCGGGACACACAGCACAGATACGCAGTATTTT. Complete variable domain (other parts from reference TRBV5-4 and TRBJ2-3): ETGVTQSPTHLIKTRGQQVTLRCSSQSGHNTVSWYQQALGQGPQFIFQYYREEENGRGNFPPRFSGLQFPNYSSELNVNALELDDSALYLCASSTGTHSTDTQYFGPGTRLTVL.

The rearrangement uses TRBV19 and TRBJ2-1; no reliable D call. Trimming shortened V by 0 bases and J by 6 bases, and 12 bases separated the two germline ends. Per the germline V gene, CDR1 is LNHDA and CDR2 is SQIVND (reference sequence). The CDR3 extends over 15 amino acids. CDR3 region: CASSIDLTSSNEQFF. In nucleotides, the CDR3 is TGTGCCAGTAGTATAGATTTGACTTCCAGCAATGAGCAGTTCTTC.

CDR3 residues: CAWREEGDREAFF. Written as DNA, the CDR3 is TGTGCCTGGAGGGAAGAGGGGGACAGGGAAGCTTTCTTT. The rearrangement links TRBV30 to TRBJ1-1, with 8 bases that match TRBD1. Looked up from germline, CDR1 is GTSNPN and CDR2 is SVGIG (reference sequence). CDR3 length: 13 amino acids. The ends lost 3 bases at V and 8 bases at J; junction bases unmatched: 8.